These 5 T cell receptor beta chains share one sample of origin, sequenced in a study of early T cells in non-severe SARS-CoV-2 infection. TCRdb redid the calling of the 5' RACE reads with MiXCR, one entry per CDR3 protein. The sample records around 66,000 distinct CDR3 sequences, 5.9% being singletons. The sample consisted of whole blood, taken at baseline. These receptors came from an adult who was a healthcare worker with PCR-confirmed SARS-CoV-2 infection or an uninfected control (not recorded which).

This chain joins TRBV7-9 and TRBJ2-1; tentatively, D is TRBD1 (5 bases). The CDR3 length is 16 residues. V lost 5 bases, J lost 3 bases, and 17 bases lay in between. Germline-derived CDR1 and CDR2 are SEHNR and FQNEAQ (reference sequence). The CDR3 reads CASSLLGALNYNEQFF. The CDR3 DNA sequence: TGTGCCAGCAGCCTTTTAGGGGCCTTAAACTACAATGAGCAGTTCTTC.

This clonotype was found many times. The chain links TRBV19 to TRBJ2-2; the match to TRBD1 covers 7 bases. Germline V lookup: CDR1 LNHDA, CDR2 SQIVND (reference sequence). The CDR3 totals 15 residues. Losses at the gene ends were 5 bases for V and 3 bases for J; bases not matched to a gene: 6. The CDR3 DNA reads TGTGCCAGTAGTCCACTCGACAGGGACACCGGGGAGCTGTTTTTT. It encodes CASSPLDRDTGELFF.

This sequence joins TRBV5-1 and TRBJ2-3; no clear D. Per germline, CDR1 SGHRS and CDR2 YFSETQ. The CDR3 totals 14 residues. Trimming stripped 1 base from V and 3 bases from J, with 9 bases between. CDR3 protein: CASSLWIQTDTQYF. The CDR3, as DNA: TGCGCCAGCAGCTTGTGGATACAGACAGATACGCAGTATTTT.

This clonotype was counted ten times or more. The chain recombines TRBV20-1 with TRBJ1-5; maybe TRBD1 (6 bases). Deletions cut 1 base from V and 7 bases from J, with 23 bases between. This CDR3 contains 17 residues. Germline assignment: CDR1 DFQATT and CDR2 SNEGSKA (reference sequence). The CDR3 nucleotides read TGCAGTGCTAGAGGTTCCGGCCTTACAGGGAAGGGACAGCCCCAGCATTTT. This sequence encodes CSARGSGLTGKGQPQHF.

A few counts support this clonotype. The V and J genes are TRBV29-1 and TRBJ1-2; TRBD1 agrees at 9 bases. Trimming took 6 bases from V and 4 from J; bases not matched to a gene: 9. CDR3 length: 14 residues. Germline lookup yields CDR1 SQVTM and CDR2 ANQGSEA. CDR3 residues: CSVAGTGRSYGYTF. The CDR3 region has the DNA TGCAGCGTAGCCGGGACAGGGAGATCCTATGGCTACACCTTC.